The 5 T cell receptor beta chains reported below all come from one sample, sequenced in a study of early T cells in non-severe SARS-CoV-2 infection. TCRdb re-called the 5' RACE reads through MiXCR, storing one row per CDR3 protein. This table has 68,000 or so distinct CDR3 sequences, approximately 10% appearing once. Sequenced material: whole blood. These receptors all come from an adult who was a healthcare worker with PCR-confirmed SARS-CoV-2 infection or an uninfected control (not recorded which).

This clonotype came up many times. The chain links TRBV2 to TRBJ1-2; D is perhaps TRBD1 (5 bases). Per germline, CDR1 SNHLY and CDR2 FYNNEI. Trimming stripped 1 base from V and 0 bases from J, with 21 bases between. The CDR3 is made up of 19 amino acids. CDR3 protein: CASSEGGGIRGATNYGYTF. The CDR3 coding sequence is TGTGCCAGCAGTGAAGGGGGCGGAATACGAGGAGCAACTAACTATGGCTACACCTTC.

This clonotype was picked up a small number of times. CDR3 sequence (DNA): TGTGCCAGCAGCCCATCATTAGATACGCAGTATTTT. Its translation is CASSPSLDTQYF. This chain joins TRBV11-2 and TRBJ2-3, with D unclear. This CDR3 has 12 residues. V was cut by 5 bases and J by 5 bases, with 8 bases left in between. The germline V gene encodes CDR1 SGHAT and CDR2 FQNNGV.

Ten or more counts support this clonotype. The chain carries TRBV19 and TRBJ1-2, with a tentative D call TRBD1 (5 bases). Germline V gives CDR1 LNHDA, CDR2 SQIVND (reference sequence). V was pared by 5 bases and J by 4 bases, with 17 bases between. This CDR3 comprises 15 residues. The CDR3 region has the DNA TGTGCCAGTAGTCCCCGGGACGGCGTTAGCTATGGCTACACCTTC. Translated: CASSPRDGVSYGYTF. Variable domain in full (rest from reference TRBV19 and TRBJ1-2): DGGITQSPKYLFRKEGQNVTLSCEQNLNHDAMYWYRQDPGQGLRLIYYSQIVNDFQKGDIAEGYSVSREKKESFPLTVTSAQKNPTAFYLCASSPRDGVSYGYTFGSGTRLTVV.

The rearrangement links TRBV20-1 to TRBJ1-1; D may be TRBD1 (5 bases). The germline V gene has CDR1 DFQATT and CDR2 SNEGSKA (reference sequence). V shed 6 bases and J shed 6 bases, with 11 bases lying between them. This CDR3 has 11 residues. CDR3 sequence (DNA): TGCAGTGCCACCACGGGACCTGAAGCTTTCTTT. Amino acids: CSATTGPEAFF.

Only a few counts were recorded for this clonotype. The rearrangement links TRBV2 to TRBJ2-3; 7 bases map to TRBD1. Germline V lookup: CDR1 SNHLY, CDR2 FYNNEI. The CDR3 runs 11 residues. V gave up 10 bases and J gave up 6 bases; unmatched junction bases: 4. The CDR3 reads CATSRGDTQYF. The DNA for the CDR3 is TGTGCCACCTCCAGGGGGGATACGCAGTATTTT.